This T cell receptor (beta chain) appears in the sequencing data of a study of prognosis after radiotherapy for stage I lung cancer. The overall study: In about 13 patients the tumors were adenocarcinoma, and in 7 or 8 they were squamous cell carcinoma. Broader study findings: In patients with versus without metastases, TRBV and TRBJ gene usage reportedly differed.

This clonotype showed up many times. The antigen is unknown. Uniform node negativity on CT and PET/CT characterised the cohort, and no patient had undergone prior chemotherapy or radiotherapy or presented other malignancies. There were 4.5 to 6 milliliters of peripheral blood drawn at each of two time points. V shed 4 bases, J shed 2 bases, and the junction held 6 bases outside the gene matches. Looked up from germline, CDR1 is SQVTM and CDR2 is ANQGSEA. The length of the CDR3 is 14 residues. TCR beta CDR3 amplification from genomic DNA was performed by two-round multiplex PCR. Primers specific to each TRBV and TRBJ gene were used in first-round PCR. TCRdb called the multiplex PCR reads again in MiXCR, with one record for every CDR3 protein. The sample contains some 16,000 distinct CDR3 sequences, 25% to 35% of which appear only once.

This sample comprised PBMCs, obtained before or after stereotactic body radiation therapy (not recorded which). V is TRBV29-1 and J is TRBJ2-3, with TRBD2 identical over 7 bases. The source of this sequence is a donor aged 50 or older with non-small cell lung cancer. CDR3 nucleotides: TGCAGCGTTGCGGGACTACCCTCCACAGATACGCAGTATTTT. Translation gives CSVAGLPSTDTQYF.